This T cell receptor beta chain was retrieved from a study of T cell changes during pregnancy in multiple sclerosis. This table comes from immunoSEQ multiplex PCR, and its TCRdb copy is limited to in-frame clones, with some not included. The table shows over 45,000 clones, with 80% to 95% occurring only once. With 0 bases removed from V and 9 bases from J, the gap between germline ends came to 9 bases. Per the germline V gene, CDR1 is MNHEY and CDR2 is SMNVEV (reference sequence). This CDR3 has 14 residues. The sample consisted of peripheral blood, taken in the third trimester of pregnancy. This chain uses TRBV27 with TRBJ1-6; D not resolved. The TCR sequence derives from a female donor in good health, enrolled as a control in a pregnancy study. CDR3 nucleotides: TGTGCCAGCAGTTTATCGGCCGGGTTTTCACCCCTCCACTTT. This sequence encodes CASSLSAGFSPLHF.